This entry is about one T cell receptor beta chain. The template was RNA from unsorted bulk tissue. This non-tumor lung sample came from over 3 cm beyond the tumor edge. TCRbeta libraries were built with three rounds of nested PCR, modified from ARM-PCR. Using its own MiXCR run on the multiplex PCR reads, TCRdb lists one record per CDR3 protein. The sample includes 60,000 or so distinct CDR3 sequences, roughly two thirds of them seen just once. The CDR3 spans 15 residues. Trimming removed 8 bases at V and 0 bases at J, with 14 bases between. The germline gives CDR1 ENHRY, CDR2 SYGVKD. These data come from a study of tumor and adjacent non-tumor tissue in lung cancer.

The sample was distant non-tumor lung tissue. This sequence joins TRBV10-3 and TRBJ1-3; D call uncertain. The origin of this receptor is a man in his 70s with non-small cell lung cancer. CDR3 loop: CAISGEGGSGNTIYF. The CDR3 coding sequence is TGTGCCATCTCCGGCGAGGGTGGCTCTGGAAACACCATATATTTT.